This T cell receptor (beta chain) was found in a study of T cell repertoires in cytomegalovirus infection. TCRdb used MiXCR to reprocess the reads, holding one entry per CDR3 protein. The table has almost 300,000 distinct CDR3 sequences, around 10% seen once. Trimming cost V 5 bases and J 3 bases, with 20 bases left between them. The CDR3 length is 17 residues. Germline assignment: CDR1 SGHTA and CDR2 FQGNSA. In this sample, this clonotype turned up many times. This receptor was taken from a human donor in good health (CMV status not recorded). Some clones in this sample may be carry-over from other donors' samples. Sequenced material: PBMCs. The chain uses TRBV7-2 and TRBJ1-5; TRBD1 might be the D (6 bases). The CDR3 sequence: CASSQGTGSRLNQPQHF. As DNA, the CDR3 is TGTGCCAGCAGCCAGGGGACCGGCAGTCGACTCAATCAGCCCCAGCATTTT.